The 8 T cell receptor beta chains given below trace back to one sample, sequenced in a study of T cells in women clearing cervical HPV infection. Some clones are missing from TCRdb's copy, which holds only in-frame ones; the method was immunoSEQ multiplex PCR. The specimen's table records 18,000 or so clones. The sequenced material came from blood buffy coat. These receptors were obtained from a woman between 18 and 69 years old with a cervical HPV16 infection that either progressed to CIN3+ or cleared (not recorded which).

As regards this clone: The CDR3 is cut off 3 residues early in the read; its end comes from the germline J gene. The chain joins TRBV7-2 to TRBJ2-5; D unclear. CDR3 length: 14 amino acids. V gave up 3 bases and J gave up 2 bases, with 10 bases separating them. CDR1 SGHTA and CDR2 FQGNSA come from the germline V gene. The part of the CDR3 DNA that was read is TGTGCCAGCAGCTTCGCGGCCTTACAAGAGACC. Its protein product is CASSFAALQET. The whole CDR3 protein is CASSFAALQETQYF. The full variable domain, rest sourced from reference TRBV7-2 and TRBJ2-5, is GAGVSQSPSNKVTEKGKDVELRCDPISGHTALYWYRQSLGQGLEFLIYFQGNSAPDKSGLPSDRFSAERTGGSVSTLTIQRTQQEDSAVYLCASSFAALQETQYFGPGTRLLVL.

As concerns this clone: The read falls 3 residues short of the CDR3 end, and the missing part is taken from the germline J gene. The chain employs TRBV5-6 and TRBJ1-2, with a weak D call TRBD1 (5 bases). Deletions cut 6 bases from V and 7 bases from J, with 19 bases between. CDR3 length equals 14 residues. Germline V lookup: CDR1 SGHDT, CDR2 YYEEEE. The part of the CDR3 DNA that was read is TGTGCCAGCAACTCTTGGGCTCGGGGGTCTGGC. Translated: CASNSWARGSG. The complete CDR3 sequence is CASNSWARGSGYTF.

In regard to this clone: Read coverage stops 3 residues before the CDR3 terminus; the germline J gene supplies the remainder. This chain connects TRBV19 to TRBJ2-1, with 10 positions matching TRBD2. The CDR3 is 14 amino acids. Germline V gene data show CDR1 as LNHDA and CDR2 as SQIVND (reference sequence). The trim removed 5 bases at V and 5 bases at J, leaving 3 bases unmatched. CDR3 amino acids: CASSGTSANNEQFF. The CDR3 DNA, read in part, is TGTGCCAGTAGTGGGACTAGCGCAAACAATGAG. Based on the CDR3 plus reference TRBV19 and TRBJ2-1, the full variable domain is DGGITQSPKYLFRKEGQNVTLSCEQNLNHDAMYWYRQDPGQGLRLIYYSQIVNDFQKGDIAEGYSVSREKKESFPLTVTSAQKNPTAFYLCASSGTSANNEQFFGPGTRLTVL.

Comment on this clone: The CDR3 is cut off 3 residues early in the read; its end comes from the germline J gene. The chain employs TRBV19 and TRBJ1-2, with D unresolved. Germline CDR1 reads LNHDA; CDR2 reads SQIVND (reference sequence). This CDR3 contains 14 residues. The CDR3 region is CASSIQNHGSGYTF. CDR3 DNA (partial): TGTGCCAGTAGTATCCAAAACCACGGTTCGGGC.

On this clone itself: The read terminates 3 residues before the CDR3 end, so the remaining end is supplied by the germline J gene. The chain joins TRBV2 to TRBJ1-2, with a tentative D call TRBD1 (5 bases). Looked up from germline, CDR1 is SNHLY and CDR2 is FYNNEI. V shed 5 bases and J shed 2 bases, with 15 bases lying between them. The CDR3 runs 15 residues. The CDR3 here is CASSQTQGLNYGYTF. CDR3 bases read: TGTGCCAGCAGTCAGACTCAGGGCCTCAACTATGGC.

Points on this clone: The read is 3 residues too short to cover the CDR3 end, so that end is filled in from the germline J gene. This chain links TRBV4-2 with TRBJ1-4, with 9 bases aligning to TRBD1. The CDR3 totals 18 residues. V lost 4 bases to trimming and J lost 3 bases; unmatched junction nucleotides: 12. Looked up from germline, CDR1 is LGHNA and CDR2 is YNFKEQ. The DNA read from the CDR3 is TGTGCCAGCAGCCGAATTTTAACAGGGGGCATGGCTAATGAAAAA. It codes for CASSRILTGGMANEK. Given in full, the CDR3 is CASSRILTGGMANEKLFF.

As for this clone: The CDR3 end lies 3 residues beyond the end of the read and is filled in from the germline J gene. This chain joins TRBV12-3 or TRBV12-4 and TRBJ2-2; possibly TRBD1 for D (7 bases). V was shortened by 3 bases and J by 5 bases, with 19 bases between the two germline ends. This CDR3 has 17 residues. The CDR3 sequence: CASSFNRGAGGTGELFF. The sequenced CDR3 bases are TGTGCCAGCAGTTTTAATAGGGGCGCAGGGGGGACCGGGGAG.

Details on this clone: The CDR3 end is not reached by the read, which stops 3 residues before it; the germline J gene fills it in. This sequence joins TRBV20-1 and TRBJ2-7, with 13 bases lining up with TRBD2. CDR1 and CDR2 from the germline V gene are DFQATT and SNEGSKA (reference sequence). CDR3 size: 14 residues. Losses at the gene ends were 3 bases for V and 1 base for J; bases not matched to a gene: 0. Incomplete CDR3 DNA: TGCAGTGCTAGGACTAGCGGGGGGTCCTACGAG. Protein product: CSARTSGGSYE. The full-length CDR3 reads as CSARTSGGSYEQYF.